The 26 T cell receptor beta chains below all came from one sample that was sequenced in a study of blood T cell repertoires in COVID-19. Some clones are missing from TCRdb's copy, which holds only in-frame ones; the method was immunoSEQ multiplex PCR. Here the sample spans more than 90,000 clones, roughly 87% being singletons. Sequences were obtained from peripheral blood. These receptors all come from an older woman with COVID-19, enrolled during active disease.

This chain uses TRBV24-1 with TRBJ2-7, with a weak D call TRBD1 (5 bases). Germline-derived CDR1 and CDR2 are KGHDR and SFDVKD. The CDR3 length is 13 residues. The V gene lost 3 bases and the J gene lost 6 bases, with 11 bases spanning the gap. CDR3 loop: CATSDDQGGEQYF. CDR3 coding DNA: TGTGCCACCAGTGATGACCAGGGTGGCGAGCAGTACTTC.

The rearrangement joins TRBV14 to TRBJ1-1; weak D call: TRBD1 (5 bases). Germline CDR1 SGHDN, CDR2 FVKESK. V gave up 2 bases and J gave up 1 base, with 5 bases separating them. The CDR3 consists of 13 residues. The CDR3 loop reads CASSQQGNTEAFF. The CDR3 region has the DNA TGTGCCAGCAGCCAACAGGGGAACACTGAAGCTTTCTTT.

V usage is TRBV4-3 and J usage is TRBJ2-3; D might be TRBD2 (6 bases). V was clipped by 3 bases and J by 2 bases, with 12 bases between them. The germline gives CDR1 LGHNA, CDR2 YSLEER. CDR3 length: 15 residues. CDR3 in DNA: TGCGCCAGCAGCCACGGGACTCTCCACACAGATACGCAGTATTTT. Its protein is CASSHGTLHTDTQYF.

The J gene is TRBJ1-2, the V gene TRBV6-5; a weak D match, TRBD1 (6 bases). CDR1 is MNHEY, CDR2 SVGAGI, per germline. The CDR3 is made up of 14 amino acids. V was cut by 5 bases and J by 7 bases, with 17 bases left in between. CDR3 nucleotides: TGTGCCAGCAGTCTCAAGGGGGGGGCTCGTGGCTACACCTTC. This gives the protein CASSLKGGARGYTF.

The chain couples TRBV7-2 to TRBJ2-5; TRBD2 matches 11 bases. The CDR3 consists of 17 residues. V lost 2 bases, J lost 6 bases, and 11 bases stayed unmatched. The germline gives CDR1 SGHTA, CDR2 FQGNSA. The CDR3 sequence: CASSLSPGSGGVKTQYF. DNA of the CDR3: TGTGCCAGCAGCTTATCCCCCGGTAGCGGGGGGGTAAAGACCCAGTACTTC. Combining the CDR3 with reference TRBV7-2 and TRBJ2-5 gives the whole variable domain GAGVSQSPSNKVTEKGKDVELRCDPISGHTALYWYRQSLGQGLEFLIYFQGNSAPDKSGLPSDRFSAERTGGSVSTLTIQRTQQEDSAVYLCASSLSPGSGGVKTQYFGPGTRLLVL.

The chain is built from TRBV6-5 and TRBJ1-1, with D perhaps TRBD1 (5 bases). Trimming shortened V by 7 bases and J by 3 bases, and 18 bases separated the two germline ends. Germline assignment: CDR1 MNHEY and CDR2 SVGAGI. This CDR3 is 15 amino acids long. The CDR3 sequence: CASKGLRGSDTEAFF. Here the CDR3 DNA reads TGTGCCAGCAAAGGCCTAAGGGGATCCGACACTGAAGCTTTCTTT.

This sequence joins TRBV6-4 and TRBJ2-5, with TRBD2 identical over 9 bases. Germline V gives CDR1 MRHNA, CDR2 SNTAGT. The CDR3 has 17 amino acids. The V and J ends lost 9 bases and 2 bases, in that order; junction bases with no gene match: 16. CDR3 sequence reads: CARIHSERGEFQETQYF. The DNA for the CDR3 is TGTGCCAGAATCCATTCCGAGCGGGGGGAATTTCAAGAGACCCAGTACTTC.

The chain employs TRBV5-1 and TRBJ2-5, with TRBD2 identical over 9 bases. After removal of 7 bases from V and 1 base from J, the junction contained 8 bases not matched to a gene. From germline, CDR1 is SGHRS and CDR2 YFSETQ. The CDR3 runs 15 residues. CDR3 sequence reads: CASGTSGGFQETQYF. As DNA, the CDR3 is TGCGCCAGCGGTACAAGCGGGGGGTTCCAAGAGACCCAGTACTTC.

The chain joins TRBV5-1 to TRBJ1-1; 9 bases map to TRBD1. The length of the CDR3 is 14 residues. Germline V gene lookup returns CDR1 SGHRS and CDR2 YFSETQ. V trimming: 3 bases; J trimming: 1 base; junction bases outside the gene matches: 1. The CDR3 is CASSWDRANTEAFF. For the CDR3, the DNA is TGCGCCAGCAGCTGGGACAGGGCGAACACTGAAGCTTTCTTT.

This clone appeared once. The genes are TRBV27 and TRBJ2-6, with D possibly TRBD1 on 5 matching bases. The CDR3 length is 15 residues. The V gene lost 5 bases and the J gene lost 1 base, with 9 bases spanning the gap. The germline CDR1 and CDR2 sequences are MNHEY and SMNVEV (reference sequence). Written as DNA, the CDR3 is TGTGCCAGCAGTCCGCAGGGTTCTGGGGCCAACGTCCTGACTTTC. Amino acids: CASSPQGSGANVLTF.

This chain joins TRBV9 and TRBJ1-6, with 11 bases that match TRBD1. Germline values: CDR1 SGDLS, CDR2 YYNGEE. The CDR3 sequence is 15 residues long. Trimming took 0 bases from V and 8 from J; bases not matched to a gene: 1. The CDR3 DNA follows: TGTGCCAGCAGCGTAGGGACAGGGGGCGATTCACCCCTCCACTTT. It codes for CASSVGTGGDSPLHF.

J is TRBJ1-2 and V is TRBV5-4; weak D call: TRBD1 (5 bases). The CDR3 spans 12 residues. Germline CDR1 is SGHNT and CDR2 is YYREEE (reference sequence). V lost 4 bases to trimming and J lost 8 bases, with 12 bases between them. In nucleotides, the CDR3 is TGTGCCAGCAGCCAATCCCAGGGAGGCTACACCTTC. This sequence encodes CASSQSQGGYTF.

The gene calls are TRBV19 and TRBJ1-2; D might be TRBD1 (6 bases). Germline V gene data show CDR1 as LNHDA and CDR2 as SQIVND (reference sequence). The CDR3 covers 13 residues. V was shortened by 4 bases and J by 3 bases, with 9 bases between the two germline ends. The CDR3 DNA reads TGTGCCAGTAGTAGACAGGTTGACTATGGCTACACCTTC. The encoded protein is CASSRQVDYGYTF.

The chain is built from TRBV5-6 and TRBJ1-5; 8 nucleotides align to TRBD1. V gave up 2 bases and J gave up 4 bases; unmatched junction bases: 2. The germline V gene has CDR1 SGHDT and CDR2 YYEEEE. The CDR3 runs to 14 residues. The CDR3 loop reads CASSFGTGNQPQHF. CDR3 coding DNA: TGTGCCAGCAGCTTCGGGACAGGAAATCAGCCCCAGCATTTT. The full variable domain, completed using reference TRBV5-6 and TRBJ1-5, is DAGVTQSPTHLIKTRGQQVTLRCSPKSGHDTVSWYQQALGQGPQFIFQYYEEEERQRGNFPDRFSGHQFPNYSSELNVNALLLGDSALYLCASSFGTGNQPQHFGDGTRLSIL.

This chain joins TRBV12-3 or TRBV12-4 and TRBJ2-3; D possibly corresponds to TRBD1 (5 bases). The length of the CDR3 is 13 residues. Trimming stripped 6 bases from V and 2 bases from J, with 9 bases between. The CDR3 reads CASSSRDTDTQYF. DNA for the CDR3: TGTGCCAGCAGCTCCAGGGACACAGATACGCAGTATTTT.

Comments on this clone: One end of the junction is discordant with germline, which a read error may explain. Other DNA sequences in this specimen translate into the identical CDR3. The chain has TRBV6-2 or TRBV6-3 and TRBJ1-5; D perhaps matches TRBD1 (5 bases). This CDR3 spans 14 amino acids. Germline CDR1 and CDR2: MNHEY and SVGEGT. CDR3 DNA: TGTGCCAGTAGTTGGACACAGGCTGATCAGCCCCAGCATTTT. Its translation is CASSWTQADQPQHF.

The chain combines TRBV12-5 with TRBJ1-6, with TRBD1 matching over 10 bases. CDR3 size: 14 residues. Germline CDR1 LGHNT, CDR2 FRNRAP. Germline trimming cut 5 bases from V and 7 bases from J; bases unmatched to any gene: 2. The CDR3 region is CASGRGQGNSPLHF. CDR3 nucleotides: TGTGCTAGTGGTAGGGGACAGGGGAATTCACCCCTCCACTTT.

The V and J genes are TRBV19 and TRBJ2-2; TRBD2 agrees at 8 bases. The CDR3 has 17 residues. Germline V lookup: CDR1 LNHDA, CDR2 SQIVND (reference sequence). V lost 3 bases to trimming and J lost 7 bases; unmatched junction nucleotides: 13. CDR3: CASSMGASGGINGELFF. In DNA form, the CDR3 reads TGTGCCAGTAGTATGGGTGCGAGCGGGGGCATTAACGGGGAGCTGTTTTTT. Full variable domain (remainder filled in from reference TRBV19 and TRBJ2-2): DGGITQSPKYLFRKEGQNVTLSCEQNLNHDAMYWYRQDPGQGLRLIYYSQIVNDFQKGDIAEGYSVSREKKESFPLTVTSAQKNPTAFYLCASSMGASGGINGELFFGEGSRLTVL.

The DNA for the CDR3 is TGTGCCACCAGCAGAGATCCGGGAACAGCCGTGCAGTACTTC. Protein product: CATSRDPGTAVQYF. This chain connects TRBV15 to TRBJ2-7; TRBD2 is a possible D gene (5 bases). This CDR3 is built from 14 residues. Germline V gene sequence: CDR1 LNHNV, CDR2 YYDKDF (reference sequence). The V and J ends lost 0 bases and 9 bases respectively, with 15 bases between them.

The chain carries TRBV18 and TRBJ2-1, with 8 bases lining up with TRBD2. V gave up 3 bases and J gave up 4 bases; unmatched junction bases: 11. The CDR3 is made up of 17 amino acids. Looked up from germline, CDR1 is KGHSH and CDR2 is LQKENI. This CDR3 is CASSPSGGTSIYNEQFF. CDR3 nucleotides: TGTGCCAGCTCACCCAGCGGGGGCACCTCAATTTACAATGAGCAGTTCTTC.

This chain uses TRBV7-6 with TRBJ2-3; perhaps TRBD1 as D (6 bases). Germline V gives CDR1 SGHVS, CDR2 FNYEAQ. The ends were cut back, 6 bases at V and 2 bases at J, with 18 bases in the middle. This CDR3 has 16 residues. As DNA, the CDR3 is TGTGCCAGCAGTCCACAGGGCACTACATTCACAGATACGCAGTATTTT. Translated, it gives CASSPQGTTFTDTQYF.

This chain connects TRBV9 to TRBJ1-2; D is unclear. The CDR3 length is 15 residues. Trimming took 0 bases from V and 6 from J, leaving 15 bases between them. Germline V gene lookup returns CDR1 SGDLS and CDR2 YYNGEE. This CDR3 is CASSVDDTLVHGYTF. CDR3 DNA sequence: TGTGCCAGCAGCGTAGATGACACCCTCGTCCATGGCTACACCTTC.

The CDR3 coding sequence is TGCGCCAGCAGCAGGGGGTTGGGTCAGGGACAGCCCAAAGCCCTCCACTTT. Amino acids: CASSRGLGQGQPKALHF. The chain joins TRBV5-1 to TRBJ1-6; 7 bases match TRBD1. The CDR3 is 17 residues long. Germline CDR1 and CDR2: SGHRS and YFSETQ. J gave up 14 bases and V 4 bases, and 21 bases lay outside the gene matches.

Of note for this clone: Sequence at one end of the junction differs from germline and may be a read error. The chain links TRBV7-7 to TRBJ2-5; 7 nucleotides agree with TRBD1. There are 17 residues in the CDR3. Germline V gene sequence: CDR1 SSHAT, CDR2 FNYEAQ (reference sequence). CDR3 nucleotides: TGTGCTAGCAGCTTTAGTCCAGGGGGATATTTCCAAGAGACCCAGTACTTC. This codes for CASSFSPGGYFQETQYF.

The chain is built from TRBV5-1 and TRBJ2-3; 7 nucleotides line up with TRBD2. The CDR3 spans 14 residues. The ends lost 1 base at V and 4 bases at J; junction bases unmatched: 3. From germline, CDR1 is SGHRS and CDR2 YFSETQ. The CDR3 loop is CASSLRGGSDTQYF. For the CDR3, the DNA is TGCGCCAGCAGCTTGCGGGGAGGGTCAGATACGCAGTATTTT.

This clone was counted once. This chain connects TRBV5-5 to TRBJ1-2, with D tentatively TRBD1 (6 bases). The CDR3 has 17 residues. Germline CDR1 reads SGHKS; CDR2 reads YYEKEE (reference sequence). The V and J ends lost 4 bases and 0 bases respectively, with 19 bases between them. CDR3 loop: CASSRQSGTPTNYGYTF. The CDR3 DNA follows: TGTGCCAGCAGCAGACAAAGCGGGACACCAACTAACTATGGCTACACCTTC.